This T cell receptor beta chain is from a study of beta chain bispecific antibodies for T cell cancers (dated by TCRdb to the early 2020s). Notes on the research overall: T cells from healthy donors were cocultured with T cell leukemia lines in the presence of bispecific antibodies, after which the depletion of each TRBV family was measured by TRBV sequencing of the surviving cells. Surface TRBV12 (TRBV12-3) was expressed by Jurkat cells, and surface TRBV5-5 was expressed by HPB-ALL cells.

Broader findings and caveats from the paper: Cross-reactivity of the anti-TRBV5-5 antibody with TRBV5-6 was attributed to high sequence similarity between the two genes. Each sequenced sample mixed leukemia cell line cells with normal T cells, and most targeted TRBV signal came from the leukemia cells rather than normal T cells.

T cells were expanded from blood mononuclear cells for roughly 3 days using either anti-CD3 antibody OKT3 or CD3/CD28 Dynabeads. Expanded T cells were maintained in RPMI 1640 supplemented with approximately 10% fetal bovine serum, recombinant human IL-2 (around 97 IU/ml) and IL-7 (about 5 ng/ml). Each coculture mixed around 5 x 10^4 target cells and around 5 x 10^4 normal T cells with bispecific antibody in roughly 95 ul and was incubated at 37 degrees C for approximately 17 hours. Each bispecific antibody was composed of two single-chain variable fragments, which were expressed in a single-chain diabody format with a His tag. Effector T cells came from healthy human donors; peripheral blood mononuclear cells were isolated from leukapheresis samples by Ficoll density gradient centrifugation. Unique molecular identifier barcodes were built into the libraries and used for clonotype quantification. Qiagen AllPrep DNA/RNA Micro kits were used to isolate total RNA, and an Agilent TapeStation was used to check RNA quality. TCR beta libraries were constructed by 5' RACE, in which cDNA synthesis was followed by two PCR steps with TCR beta constant-region gene-specific primers. TCR beta libraries were sequenced on an Illumina MiSeq platform. Processing in the source paper ran as follows. MIGEC, MiXCR and VDJtools were used for read processing. The frequency of each clonotype was calculated as the fraction of all unique molecular identifiers in the sample that belonged to that clonotype. Nonfunctional TRBV genes listed as pseudogenes or open reading frames in IMGT, such as TRBV1, TRBV12-1 and TRBV21, were excluded. Through fastp at Q25 and MiXCR, TCRdb rebuilt clones from the public reads, retaining in-frame beta chains. Merged by CDR3 protein, the rows form single entries marked with the most common genes and DNA. The V and J calls here are based on TCRdb, not the publication. The sample contains about 20,000 distinct CDR3 sequences, around 2.4% of them found a single time. Clones ranked in the top ten supply around 30% of the sample.

Between the V and J ends, shortened by 4 bases and 7 bases respectively, the junction contains 10 bases. The CDR3 goes from the cysteine to the phenylalanine over 12 residues. Solely the CDR3 DNA is kept, with 36 bases framed from the first base. The germline V gene (reference sequence) supplies CDR1 SEHNR and CDR2 FQNEAQ. This clonotype was seen repeatedly, ten times or more. Its antigen target is currently unknown. Within one base of it there is no much larger clone, and no base qualities were kept. The sequence was obtained from a human donor in good health. Some clones in this sample may be carry-over from other donors' samples. The sample taken for sequencing was healthy donor T cells cultured with leukemia cells. This sequence uses TRBV7-9 and TRBJ1-2; a confident D gene designation cannot be given. The DNA sequence reads TGTGCCAGCAGCTCCGGGTATTTTGGCTACACCTTC. The encoded protein is CASSSGYFGYTF. Where the CDR3 stops, the reference TRBV7-9 and TRBJ1-2 genes take over; the full variable domain is DTGVSQNPRHKITKRGQNVTFRCDPISEHNRLYWYRQTLGQGPEFLTYFQNEAQLEKSRLLSDRFSAERPKGSFSTLEIQRTEQGDSAMYLCASSSGYFGYTFGSGTRLTVV.